The rows below give T cell receptor beta chains drawn from one sample of a study of STAT3 mutations in large granular lymphocyte leukemia. This table comes from immunoSEQ multiplex PCR, and its TCRdb copy is limited to in-frame clones, with some not included. The sample has 15,000 or so clones; approximately 84% are singletons. Sequencing input: peripheral blood mononuclear cells. The receptors were gathered from a middle-aged man with T-cell large granular lymphocyte leukemia. Some clones in this sample may be carry-over from other donors' samples. Both conserved end residues are part of each CDR3. Each record gives: CDR3 DNA, CDR3 protein, J gene, clone size, D gene, V gene. The D gene is left open where the match is weak. Some rows have no size entry. The others give once, few or many, or a class for an expanded clone.

DNA: TGCAGCGTTGACGCAGGGACCTACGAGCAGTACTTC
CDR3: CSVDAGTYEQYF
J: TRBJ2-7
size: .
D: .
V: TRBV29-1

DNA: TGCGCCAGCAGCTTGGAATTCATGGGGACTGGGGCCAACGTCCTGACTTTC
CDR3: CASSLEFMGTGANVLTF
J: TRBJ2-6
size: .
D: .
V: TRBV5-1

DNA: TGTGCCTGGAGTGTACAGGGACTCGGTGGGCAGCCCCAGCATTTT
CDR3: CAWSVQGLGGQPQHF
J: TRBJ1-5
size: .
D: .
V: TRBV30

DNA: TGTGCCAGCAGTTTATTGGGTGGCGGGAGAATTCTAAATGAGCAGTTCTTC
CDR3: CASSLLGGGRILNEQFF
J: TRBJ2-1
size: .
D: TRBD2
V: TRBV28

DNA: TGTGCCAGCAGCTCCTACTCTGGGGCCAACGTCCTGACTTTC
CDR3: CASSSYSGANVLTF
J: TRBJ2-6
size: .
D: .
V: TRBV5-4

DNA: TGTGGTGTTTTTGGAGGGACCCTCATGGACACCATATATTTT
CDR3: CGVFGGTLMDTIYF
J: TRBJ1-3
size: few
D: .
V: TRBV6-1

DNA: TGTGCCAGCTCCTTAGGGCCTAGCGGGACCTACGAGCAGTACTTC
CDR3: CASSLGPSGTYEQYF
J: TRBJ2-7
size: .
D: TRBD2
V: TRBV11-2

DNA: TGTGCCAGCAGCCCCCGGACTAGCGGGACTGCAGATACGCAGTATTTT
CDR3: CASSPRTSGTADTQYF
J: TRBJ2-3
size: .
D: TRBD2
V: TRBV11-2

DNA: TGTGCCAGCAGCGCCCCTGGGATCAGTAACTCCTACAATGAGCAGTTCTTC
CDR3: CASSAPGISNSYNEQFF
J: TRBJ2-1
size: .
D: .
V: TRBV28

DNA: TGTGCCAGCAGTGCGGATCCTAACTATGGCTACACCTTC
CDR3: CASSADPNYGYTF
J: TRBJ1-2
size: .
D: .
V: TRBV6-1

DNA: TGTGCCAGCAGCGTTATTCCGAACTCTATCTCCTACGAGCAGTACTTC
CDR3: CASSVIPNSISYEQYF
J: TRBJ2-7
size: .
D: .
V: TRBV9

DNA: TGTGCCAGCAGAATGCGGTTGAGCACCGGGGAGCTGTTTTTT
CDR3: CASRMRLSTGELFF
J: TRBJ2-2
size: .
D: .
V: TRBV2

DNA: TGTGCCTGGAGTAAGGCGGGAGTCAGCACAGATACGCAGTATTTT
CDR3: CAWSKAGVSTDTQYF
J: TRBJ2-3
size: .
D: TRBD2
V: TRBV30

DNA: TGCGCCAGCGCTGCCCAGGCCAATTCACCCCTCCACTTT
CDR3: CASAAQANSPLHF
J: TRBJ1-6
size: .
D: .
V: TRBV10-2

DNA: TGTGCCAGTTCCACAGGGGCTAACTATGGCTACACCTTC
CDR3: CASSTGANYGYTF
J: TRBJ1-2
size: .
D: TRBD1
V: TRBV19

DNA: TGTGCCAGCAGCGAAATCGACAGGGCTGGGGCCAACGTCCTGACTTTC
CDR3: CASSEIDRAGANVLTF
J: TRBJ2-6
size: .
D: TRBD1
V: TRBV9

DNA: TGTGCCAGCAGTTACTTACAGGGGGCGGGTTGGCAGCCCCAGCATTTT
CDR3: CASSYLQGAGWQPQHF
J: TRBJ1-5
size: .
D: TRBD1
V: TRBV6-5

DNA: TGTGCCAGCAGCTTAGGGCTAGCGGGGGGCCGCACAGATACGCAGTATTTT
CDR3: CASSLGLAGGRTDTQYF
J: TRBJ2-3
size: .
D: TRBD2
V: TRBV13

DNA: TGTGCCAGCAGCTTGGGCACGATAACAGGGTACGGTTCACCCCTCCACTTT
CDR3: CASSLGTITGYGSPLHF
J: TRBJ1-6
size: few
D: .
V: TRBV5-4

DNA: TGTGCCAGCAGCTTATCAACAGGGGGGGACTATGGCTACACCTTC
CDR3: CASSLSTGGDYGYTF
J: TRBJ1-2
size: .
D: TRBD1
V: TRBV7-9

DNA: TGTGCCAGCACCTCGGGAGGTCAGCCCCAGCATTTT
CDR3: CASTSGGQPQHF
J: TRBJ1-5
size: .
D: .
V: TRBV5-6

DNA: TGCAGCGTTGAAGAAACAGGGGCAGATACGCAGTATTTT
CDR3: CSVEETGADTQYF
J: TRBJ2-3
size: .
D: TRBD1
V: TRBV29-1